This T cell receptor (beta chain) derives from a study of OX40 agonist ivuxolimab in advanced cancers. About the full investigation: Ivuxolimab was an agonistic, fully human IgG2 monoclonal antibody directed against OX40 (CD134), a costimulatory receptor. Intravenous ivuxolimab was administered to patients every 2 weeks at six dose levels: 0.01, 0.1, 0.3, 1.5, 3 and 10 mg/kg. Of the roughly 53 patients in dose escalation, 19 had hepatocellular carcinoma, about 15 had melanoma, 9 had renal cell carcinoma and 9 had head and neck cancer. In the dose-escalation cohort, around four fifths of patients were male, and the mean age was approximately 60 years with a range of about 20 to 79. Patients were allowed to have had prior anti-PD-1, anti-PD-L1 or anti-CTLA-4 therapy, and approximately 41% of the dose-escalation patients had previously received checkpoint inhibitors. Three dose-escalation patients achieved partial responses, one with hepatocellular carcinoma and two with cutaneous melanoma. The point of sequencing TCRbeta in the periphery was to test whether ivuxolimab changed TCR sequence diversity and drove clonal T-cell expansion. The monotherapy dose-escalation portion (N of about 57 patients) of the phase I ivuxolimab trial is reported in the paper. Beyond this particular receptor, the publication reports: After ivuxolimab, CD8+ T cells had more expanded clones than CD4+ T cells on average. At doses from 0.1 to 3.0 mg/kg, clonal expansion was seen in both CD4+ and CD8+ blood T cells between baseline and week 6. Partial responders in the 0.1-3.0 mg/kg groups had among the lowest normalized peripheral clonal expansion, especially among CD8+ T cells. The antigen specificity of the clonally expanded peripheral T cells was not determined. Low levels of normalized T-cell clonal expansion were also seen in some nonresponding patients.

Based on the germline V gene, the CDR1 and CDR2 sequences are SGHNT and YENEEA. V is pared back by 5 bases and J by 4 bases, with 21 bases lying between the germline termini. The CDR3 sequence holds 16 residues, the cysteine and phenylalanine included. Here the CDR3 DNA is all that survives: 48 bases in frame from base 1. For sequencing of the TCRbeta CDR3 region, genomic DNA was extracted from the sorted cells. The immunoSEQ Assay was used for sequencing of TCRbeta CDR3 regions. Here the immuneACCESS table is served through TCRdb, limited to in-frame sequences with V and J called. Missing clones are a known gap in these copies; in checked studies unresolved V genes cover under half, and the rest lacks a known reason. In this sample the table shows 19,000 or so clones, 73% of which occur a single time. Roughly a quarter of the sample is in the top ten clones. As regards this clone: No cognate antigen has been identified for it. No much larger clonotype is one base removed from it; base qualities were not supplied.

Patients with a history of autoimmune disease or receiving systemic immunosuppression were excluded from the trial. In every dose cohort, peripheral blood was drawn for TCR sequencing at baseline, cycle 4 day 1, and cycle 7 day 1. Samples came from an open-label, multicenter, first-in-human phase I dose-escalation trial of ivuxolimab. Adults with locally advanced or metastatic melanoma, renal cell carcinoma, hepatocellular carcinoma or head and neck squamous cell carcinoma were enrolled in the trial. Before TCR sequencing, CD4+ T cells and CD8+ T cells were sorted from peripheral blood as separate populations.

This sample comprised CD4+ or CD8+ T cells sorted from blood, obtained in a trial of the OX40 agonist ivuxolimab. The chain joins TRBV11-3 to TRBJ2-7, with a weak D call of TRBD2 (7 bases match). This receptor was identified in an adult with an advanced solid tumor such as melanoma, head and neck, liver or kidney cancer. Here the CDR3 is given as CASSPSGDNSFYEQYF. The DNA is TGTGCCAGCAGCCCGAGCGGGGACAACAGCTTTTACGAGCAGTACTTC.